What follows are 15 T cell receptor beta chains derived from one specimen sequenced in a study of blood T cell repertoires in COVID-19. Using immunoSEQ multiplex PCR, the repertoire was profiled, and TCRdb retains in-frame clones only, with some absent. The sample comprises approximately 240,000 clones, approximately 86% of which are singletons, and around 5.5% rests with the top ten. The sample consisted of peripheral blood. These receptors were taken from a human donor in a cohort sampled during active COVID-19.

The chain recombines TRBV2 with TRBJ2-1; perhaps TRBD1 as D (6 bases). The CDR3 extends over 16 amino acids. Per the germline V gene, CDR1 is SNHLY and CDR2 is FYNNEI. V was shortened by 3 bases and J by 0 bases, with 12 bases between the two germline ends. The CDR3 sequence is CASSDWGHSSYNEQFF. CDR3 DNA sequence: TGTGCCAGCAGTGATTGGGGGCATAGCTCCTACAATGAGCAGTTCTTC.

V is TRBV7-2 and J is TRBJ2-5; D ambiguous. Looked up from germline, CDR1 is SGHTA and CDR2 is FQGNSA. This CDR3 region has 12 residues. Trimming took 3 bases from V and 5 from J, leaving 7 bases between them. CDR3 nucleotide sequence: TGTGCCAGCAGCTTTTATCGGGAGACCCAGTACTTC. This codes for CASSFYRETQYF.

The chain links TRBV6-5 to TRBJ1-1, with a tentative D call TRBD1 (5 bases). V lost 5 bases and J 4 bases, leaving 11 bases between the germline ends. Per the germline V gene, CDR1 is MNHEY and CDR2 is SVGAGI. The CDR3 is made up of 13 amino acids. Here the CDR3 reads CASSPRGGTEAFF. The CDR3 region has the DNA TGTGCCAGCAGTCCCCGGGGGGGCACTGAAGCTTTCTTT.

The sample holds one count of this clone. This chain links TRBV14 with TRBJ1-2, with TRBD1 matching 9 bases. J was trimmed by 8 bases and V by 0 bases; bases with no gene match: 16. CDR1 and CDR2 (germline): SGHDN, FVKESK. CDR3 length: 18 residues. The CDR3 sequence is CASSQEGGWDRDVRGYTF. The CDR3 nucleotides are TGTGCCAGCAGCCAAGAAGGGGGTTGGGACAGGGACGTTCGCGGCTACACCTTC.

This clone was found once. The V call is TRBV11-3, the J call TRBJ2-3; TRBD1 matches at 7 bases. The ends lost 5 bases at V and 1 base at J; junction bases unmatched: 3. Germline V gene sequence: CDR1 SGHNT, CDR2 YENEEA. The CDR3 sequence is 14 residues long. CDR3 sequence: CASSRDSRTDTQYF. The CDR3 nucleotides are TGTGCCAGCAGCCGGGACAGCCGCACAGATACGCAGTATTTT. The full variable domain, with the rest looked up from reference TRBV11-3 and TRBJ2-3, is EAGVVQSPRYKIIEKKQPVAFWCNPISGHNTLYWYLQNLGQGPELLIRYENEEAVDDSQLPKDRFSAERLKGVDSTLKIQPAELGDSAVYLCASSRDSRTDTQYFGPGTRLTVL.

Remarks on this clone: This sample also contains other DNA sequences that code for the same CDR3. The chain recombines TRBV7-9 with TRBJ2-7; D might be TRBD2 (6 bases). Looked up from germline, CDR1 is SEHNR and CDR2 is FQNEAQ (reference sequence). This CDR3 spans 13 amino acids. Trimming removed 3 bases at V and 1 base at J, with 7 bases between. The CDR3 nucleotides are TGTGCCAGCAGCTTCGGGGGATCCTACGAGCAGTACTTC. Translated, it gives CASSFGGSYEQYF.

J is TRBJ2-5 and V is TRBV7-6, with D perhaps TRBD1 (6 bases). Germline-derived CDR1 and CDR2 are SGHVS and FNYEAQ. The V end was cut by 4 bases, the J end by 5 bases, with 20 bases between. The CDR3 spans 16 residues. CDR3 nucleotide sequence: TGTGCCAGCAGCTCAAACCGGGATGGGGGCCGGGAGACCCAGTACTTC. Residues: CASSSNRDGGRETQYF.

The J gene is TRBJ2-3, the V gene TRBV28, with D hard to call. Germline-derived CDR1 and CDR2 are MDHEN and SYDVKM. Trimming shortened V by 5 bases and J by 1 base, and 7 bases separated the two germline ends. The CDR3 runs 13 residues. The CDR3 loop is CASSQAGTDTQYF. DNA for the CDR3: TGTGCCAGCAGTCAGGCAGGCACAGATACGCAGTATTTT.

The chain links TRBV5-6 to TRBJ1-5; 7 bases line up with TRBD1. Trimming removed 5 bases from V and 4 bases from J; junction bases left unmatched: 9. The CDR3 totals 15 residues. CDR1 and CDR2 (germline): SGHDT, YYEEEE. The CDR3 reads CASSLGQALNQPQHF. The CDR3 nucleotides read TGTGCCAGCAGTTTAGGACAGGCTTTAAATCAGCCCCAGCATTTT.

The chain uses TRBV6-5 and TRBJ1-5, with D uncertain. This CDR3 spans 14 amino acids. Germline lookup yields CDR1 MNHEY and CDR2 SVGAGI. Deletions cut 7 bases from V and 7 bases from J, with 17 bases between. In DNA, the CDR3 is TGTGCCAGCAACCAAGGAGGTCAAGGCCAGCCCCAGCATTTT. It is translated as CASNQGGQGQPQHF.

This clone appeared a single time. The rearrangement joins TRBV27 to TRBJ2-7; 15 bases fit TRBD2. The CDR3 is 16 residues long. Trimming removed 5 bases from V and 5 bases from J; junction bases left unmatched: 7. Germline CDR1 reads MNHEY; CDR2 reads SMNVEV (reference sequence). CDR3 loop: CASSPLGLAGGNEQYF. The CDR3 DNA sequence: TGTGCCAGCAGTCCCCTGGGACTAGCGGGAGGTAACGAGCAGTACTTC.

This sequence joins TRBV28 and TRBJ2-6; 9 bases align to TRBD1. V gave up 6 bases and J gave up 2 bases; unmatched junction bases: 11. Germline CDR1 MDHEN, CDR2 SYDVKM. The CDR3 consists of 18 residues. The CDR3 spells CASRRSGTGSPGANVLTF. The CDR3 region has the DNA TGTGCCAGCAGGCGCTCCGGGACAGGGAGTCCTGGGGCCAACGTCCTGACTTTC. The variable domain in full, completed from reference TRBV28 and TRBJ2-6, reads DVKVTQSSRYLVKRTGEKVFLECVQDMDHENMFWYRQDPGLGLRLIYFSYDVKMKEKGDIPEGYSVSREKKERFSLILESASTNQTSMYLCASRRSGTGSPGANVLTFGAGSRLTVL.

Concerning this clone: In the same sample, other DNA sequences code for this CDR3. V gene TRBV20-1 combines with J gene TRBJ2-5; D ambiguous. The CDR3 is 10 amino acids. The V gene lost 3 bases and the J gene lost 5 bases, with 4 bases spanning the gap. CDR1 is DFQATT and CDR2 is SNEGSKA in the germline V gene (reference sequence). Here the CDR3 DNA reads TGCAGTGCTAGGCGTGAGACCCAGTACTTC. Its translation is CSARRETQYF.

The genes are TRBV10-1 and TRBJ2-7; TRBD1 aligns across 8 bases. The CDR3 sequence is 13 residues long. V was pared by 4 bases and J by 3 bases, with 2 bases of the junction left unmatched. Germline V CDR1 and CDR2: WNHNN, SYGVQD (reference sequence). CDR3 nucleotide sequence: TGCGCCAGCAGTGGGACAGGGATCTACGAGCAGTACTTC. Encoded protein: CASSGTGIYEQYF.

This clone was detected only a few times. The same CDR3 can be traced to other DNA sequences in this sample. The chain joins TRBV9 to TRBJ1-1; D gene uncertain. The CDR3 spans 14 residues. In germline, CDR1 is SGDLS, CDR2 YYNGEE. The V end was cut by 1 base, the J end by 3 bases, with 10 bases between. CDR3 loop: CASSVLTGDTEAFF. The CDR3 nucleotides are TGTGCCAGCAGCGTACTCACCGGGGACACTGAAGCTTTCTTT.